The entry below describes one TCR beta chain. Its recognized antigen is unknown. Base qualities are not recorded, but no much larger clone differs from it by a single base. The data stem from a study of cytomegalovirus exposure and HLA in healthy donors (dated by TCRdb to 2016 to 2017). With respect to the entire study: According to a later analysis, the 120 or so validation repertoires were produced on the same platform as the 666 repertoires of the first cohort. The study aimed to test whether cataloging public T cell receptors could reveal signatures of past pathogen exposure. Along with the approximately 650-subject first cohort, a separate validation cohort of some 130 different subjects was used. The study combined high-throughput TCR immunosequencing, statistical association of individual TCRs with disease status, and machine learning to predict cytomegalovirus infection status. Study-wide findings and limitations: Subsequent analysis determined that TCRs grouped into clusters in the first cohort also showed a tendency toward co-occurrence across the 120 or so validation repertoires, and approximately 93% of cluster scores exceeded 0. The study listed 164 TCR beta chains as associated with cytomegalovirus. In vitro tests confirmed that three of the cytomegalovirus-associated TCR beta chains recognize cytomegalovirus antigens. The classifier was reported to diagnose cytomegalovirus status with high specificity and sensitivity in both the original and validation cohorts. The authors suggested that the approach could potentially be generalized to other disease states and immunological phenotypes. Most TCR sequences were seen in very few donors, while some public TCRs were found in many individuals. A later analysis had no HLA typing for the validation cohort, so co-occurrence there was scored across all 110 or so repertoires.

Libraries were prepared through the immunoSEQ multiplex PCR assay. For the original study's pipeline: A statistical classification framework was built to diagnose cytomegalovirus status from the catalog of TCR beta chain sequences. Drawn from immuneACCESS, this table holds only the in-frame rearrangements with V and J called that TCRdb kept. Clones are partly lost; checked studies trace under half to an unresolved V gene and leave the rest unexplained. V and J calls and clone size are as listed in that table; D and trimming were resolved from the DNA. In all, the sample holds 100,000 to 150,000 clones, and about nine tenths of those were seen once. Around 1.5% of the sample is taken by the ten largest. Donors formed part of the validation cohort, which comprised over a hundred subjects and was distinct from the first cohort of under 850 subjects. CDR1 SNHLY and CDR2 FYNNEI were looked up in the germline V gene. V and J are trimmed by 7 bases and 6 bases, and the gene matches miss 5 bases of the junction. Reading from cysteine to phenylalanine, the CDR3 counts 15 amino acids. Left in the record is the CDR3 DNA by itself, 45 bases read in frame from the first base.

The chain employs TRBV2 and TRBJ2-2, with 13 bases aligning to TRBD2. The origin of this receptor is a man younger than 45 in good health and CMV-seronegative. Sequences were obtained from PBMCs. The DNA is TGTGCCAGCAAAGGGGGACTAGCGGGACCCGGGGAGCTGTTTTTT. Translated, this is CASKGGLAGPGELFF.